The 27 T cell receptor beta chains reported below all come from one sample, sequenced in a study of control samples from healthy donors and cancer patients. Sequencing used immunoSEQ multiplex PCR; TCRdb keeps in-frame clones, though not all of them. There are 110,000 to 150,000 clones in the sample; under 90% occur only once, and 4% to 5.5% lies in the top ten. Input material: blood. Receptor source: a man in his thirties or forties in good health.

The chain employs TRBV4-1 and TRBJ2-1; TRBD2 agrees at 9 bases. CDR1 is MGHRA and CDR2 is YSYEKL in the germline V gene. CDR3 length: 20 amino acids. V lost 1 base, J lost 2 bases, and 15 bases stayed unmatched. This CDR3 is CASSQAVSQREAKTYNEQFF. In DNA form, the CDR3 reads TGCGCCAGCAGCCAAGCTGTATCCCAGCGGGAGGCTAAGACCTACAATGAGCAGTTCTTC.

The chain carries TRBV3-1 (or the pseudogene TRBV3-2) and TRBJ1-2; no reliable D call. This CDR3 contains 14 residues. The germline V gene encodes CDR1 LGHDT and CDR2 YNNKEL (reference sequence). V lost 0 bases to trimming and J lost 4 bases, with 9 bases between them. The CDR3 DNA is TGTGCCAGCAGCCAAGATAGGTCGGGCTATGGCTACACCTTC. Translating gives CASSQDRSGYGYTF.

This sequence joins TRBV12-5 and TRBJ1-3, with 8 bases that match TRBD1. The CDR3 runs 16 residues. CDR1 and CDR2 (germline): LGHNT, FRNRAP. J gave up 3 bases and V 1 base, and 5 bases lay outside the gene matches. Here the CDR3 reads CASGLAGTGIGNTIYF. CDR3 nucleotide sequence: TGTGCTAGTGGTTTGGCCGGGACAGGTATTGGAAACACCATATATTTT.

V usage is TRBV6-6 and J usage is TRBJ2-1, with 10 bases lining up with TRBD2. After removal of 7 bases from V and 6 bases from J, the junction contained 12 bases not matched to a gene. Germline V gives CDR1 MNHNY, CDR2 SVGAGI (reference sequence). The CDR3 is 16 residues long. The CDR3 bases are TGTGCCAGCAACGCGAAGGGGCTAGCGGGAGCCAATGAGCAGTTCTTC. Its protein is CASNAKGLAGANEQFF.

This clone was recorded many times. The chain employs TRBV6-4 and TRBJ1-2; 9 bases map to TRBD1. CDR3 length: 15 amino acids. The J segment lost 5 bases and the V segment lost 5 bases, leaving 9 bases of the junction unmatched. Germline V gene sequence: CDR1 MRHNA, CDR2 SNTAGT. The CDR3 nucleotides read TGTGCCAGCAGTCCCGACCCGACAGGGGGGTATGGCTACACCTTC. Its translation is CASSPDPTGGYGYTF.

The chain recombines TRBV19 with TRBJ1-2; 8 nucleotides align to TRBD1. CDR1 and CDR2 from the germline V gene are LNHDA and SQIVND (reference sequence). This CDR3 region has 13 residues. The junction had 4 bases not matched to a gene; V was cut back by 4 bases and J by 6 bases. This CDR3 is CASSTGQGDGYTF. The CDR3, as DNA: TGTGCCAGTAGTACCGGACAGGGCGATGGCTACACCTTC.

The V gene is TRBV11-3, the J gene TRBJ2-1; 7 bases agree with TRBD1. This CDR3 has 14 amino acids. The trim removed 5 bases at V and 2 bases at J, leaving 3 bases unmatched. The germline gives CDR1 SGHNT, CDR2 YENEEA. The CDR3 DNA is TGTGCCAGCAGCCACAGGGGCCCCTACAATGAGCAGTTCTTC. It specifies CASSHRGPYNEQFF.

The rearrangement joins TRBV5-1 to TRBJ1-1; 11 bases agree with TRBD1. After removal of 4 bases from V and 7 bases from J, the junction contained 6 bases not matched to a gene. The length of the CDR3 is 14 residues. Germline V lookup: CDR1 SGHRS, CDR2 YFSETQ. The CDR3 nucleotides read TGCGCCAGCAGCCGGGGACAGGGGGAGGGTGAAGCTTTCTTT. This translates into CASSRGQGEGEAFF.

The rearrangement links TRBV9 to TRBJ2-7; the D is unclear. CDR3 size: 13 residues. CDR1 is SGDLS and CDR2 is YYNGEE in the germline V gene. V was shortened by 0 bases and J by 2 bases, with 6 bases between the two germline ends. The CDR3 region has the DNA TGTGCCAGCAGCGTAGGCCCCGCCTACGAGCAGTACTTC. Translated, it gives CASSVGPAYEQYF.

The chain joins TRBV25-1 to TRBJ1-1, with TRBD1 identical over 9 bases. After removal of 4 bases from V and 3 bases from J, the junction contained 9 bases not matched to a gene. Germline lookup yields CDR1 MGHDK and CDR2 SYGVNS. The CDR3 has 16 amino acids. In DNA, the CDR3 is TGTGCCAGCAGTGCCGGAGGGACAGGGCTGTACACTGAAGCTTTCTTT. Protein product: CASSAGGTGLYTEAFF. Combining the CDR3 with reference TRBV25-1 and TRBJ1-1 gives the whole variable domain EADIYQTPRYLVIGTGKKITLECSQTMGHDKMYWYQQDPGMELHLIHYSYGVNSTEKGDLSSESTVSRIRTEHFPLTLESARPSHTSQYLCASSAGGTGLYTEAFFGQGTRLTVV.

This clone appeared a single time. This chain connects TRBV6-2 or TRBV6-3 to TRBJ2-5; TRBD1 aligns across 10 bases. The CDR3 length is 15 residues. J gave up 5 bases and V 6 bases, and 9 bases lay outside the gene matches. The germline V gene has CDR1 MNHEY and CDR2 SVGEGT. This chain's CDR3 is CASSRDRGRGETQYF. In nucleotides, the CDR3 is TGTGCCAGCAGCCGAGACAGGGGGCGAGGGGAGACCCAGTACTTC.

This chain links TRBV5-6 with TRBJ2-1; possible D gene TRBD1, 6 bases. V was shortened by 4 bases and J by 7 bases, with 12 bases between the two germline ends. The CDR3 extends over 13 amino acids. Germline V gene lookup returns CDR1 SGHDT and CDR2 YYEEEE. DNA of the CDR3: TGTGCCAGCAGCGGAAGCGACAGGAATGAGCAGTTCTTC. It specifies CASSGSDRNEQFF.

V is TRBV3-1 (or the pseudogene TRBV3-2) and J is TRBJ2-2, with D uncertain. With 0 bases removed from V and 13 bases from J, the gap between germline ends came to 12 bases. The germline V gene encodes CDR1 LGHDT and CDR2 YNNKEL (reference sequence). This CDR3 has 13 residues. The CDR3 reads CASSQDRLGGLFF. The CDR3 DNA is TGTGCCAGCAGCCAAGATCGGCTGGGTGGGCTGTTTTTT.

The gene calls are TRBV19 and TRBJ2-2; the match to TRBD1 covers 9 bases. The CDR3 runs 15 residues. The germline V gene has CDR1 LNHDA and CDR2 SQIVND (reference sequence). V was clipped by 6 bases and J by 5 bases; unmatched bases: 7. CDR3 nucleotides: TGTGCCAGTAGCGGGGACAGGGTAAATACCGGGGAGCTGTTTTTT. Its translation is CASSGDRVNTGELFF.

The V call is TRBV14, the J call TRBJ2-5; no clear D gene. CDR1 is SGHDN and CDR2 is FVKESK in the germline V gene. The CDR3 covers 13 residues. The V and J ends lost 4 bases and 1 base respectively, with 7 bases between them. This CDR3 is CASSRGFQETQYF. For the CDR3, the DNA is TGTGCCAGCAGCCGTGGGTTCCAAGAGACCCAGTACTTC.

The chain uses TRBV9 and TRBJ1-2; D gene ambiguous. The CDR3 consists of 13 residues. Germline V gene sequence: CDR1 SGDLS, CDR2 YYNGEE. The V end was cut by 0 bases, the J end by 0 bases, with 3 bases between. The CDR3 loop reads CASSVGTNYGYTF. CDR3 bases: TGTGCCAGCAGCGTAGGTACTAACTATGGCTACACCTTC.

The V gene is TRBV5-4, the J gene TRBJ2-7; D call uncertain. The CDR3 consists of 11 residues. V was shortened by 0 bases and J by 11 bases, with 9 bases between the two germline ends. CDR1 and CDR2 from the germline V gene are SGHNT and YYREEE (reference sequence). Here the CDR3 reads CASSLEGTEYF. The DNA of the CDR3 is TGTGCCAGCAGCTTGGAGGGTACAGAGTACTTC.

V usage is TRBV9 and J usage is TRBJ2-7; D possibly corresponds to TRBD1 (6 bases). With 3 bases removed from V and 7 bases from J, the gap between germline ends came to 17 bases. Germline V gene data show CDR1 as SGDLS and CDR2 as YYNGEE. This CDR3 contains 14 residues. The CDR3 here is CASSAVQGAGEQYF. The CDR3 nucleotides are TGTGCCAGCAGCGCCGTACAGGGAGCCGGGGAGCAGTACTTC.

In DNA, the CDR3 is TGCGCCAGCAGCCAAGATCCGCAGCCCTCCTACGAGCAGTACTTC. This sequence encodes CASSQDPQPSYEQYF. The chain is built from TRBV4-1 and TRBJ2-7, with D hard to call. CDR1 is MGHRA and CDR2 is YSYEKL in the germline V gene. The CDR3 is 15 residues long. The V end lost 0 bases, the J end lost 0 bases, and 9 bases lay between the germline ends.

CDR3 sequence reads: CASSSWTGIEKLFF. The DNA of the CDR3 is TGTGCCAGCAGCTCCTGGACAGGGATCGAAAAACTGTTTTTT. V usage is TRBV5-5 and J usage is TRBJ1-4; 8 bases are shared with TRBD1. Germline assignment: CDR1 SGHKS and CDR2 YYEKEE (reference sequence). V shed 3 bases, J shed 8 bases, and the junction held 6 bases outside the gene matches. This CDR3 region has 14 residues.

This rearrangement joins TRBV7-8 to TRBJ1-4; unclear D gene. Trimming pared 1 base from V and 4 bases from J, leaving 7 bases between. The CDR3 loop spans 14 amino acids. CDR1 and CDR2 (germline): SGHVS, FQNEAQ. The CDR3 nucleotides read TGTGCCAGCAGCTTAGGCGAACTTAATGAAAAACTGTTTTTT. Its translation is CASSLGELNEKLFF.

This clone was recorded once. V gene TRBV4-3 combines with J gene TRBJ2-4, with 13 nucleotides matching TRBD2. The CDR3 is 17 residues long. Trimming at V came to 3 bases and at J to 4 bases, leaving 6 bases not matched to a gene. Germline CDR1 reads LGHNA; CDR2 reads YSLEER. The CDR3 region has the DNA TGCGCCAGCAGCCATCCCGGGACTAGCGGGAAAAAAAACATTCAGTACTTC. Translating it yields CASSHPGTSGKKNIQYF.

This rearrangement joins TRBV6-2 or TRBV6-3 to TRBJ2-6; 7 bases line up with TRBD1. CDR1 is MNHEY and CDR2 is SVGEGT in the germline V gene. V was clipped by 7 bases and J by 4 bases; unmatched bases: 7. The length of the CDR3 is 15 residues. The CDR3 DNA follows: TGTGCCAGCACCCCTACAGGGGACGGGGCCAACGTCCTGACTTTC. It yields the protein CASTPTGDGANVLTF.

This chain links TRBV11-2 with TRBJ1-1, with D tentatively TRBD1 (6 bases). The CDR3 extends over 14 amino acids. Germline values: CDR1 SGHAT, CDR2 FQNNGV. Trimming removed 4 bases from V and 8 bases from J, with 17 bases in between. CDR3 coding DNA: TGTGCCAGCAGCTCTCCCTCCAGGGGCTACGAAGCTTTCTTT. Translated, it gives CASSSPSRGYEAFF.

The rearrangement joins TRBV24-1 to TRBJ2-5; 8 bases agree with TRBD2. In germline, CDR1 is KGHDR, CDR2 SFDVKD. This CDR3 comprises 15 residues. V was pared by 6 bases and J by 5 bases, with 10 bases of the junction left unmatched. The CDR3 protein is CATSPEGLAGETQYF. DNA for the CDR3: TGTGCCACCAGTCCCGAAGGACTAGCCGGGGAGACCCAGTACTTC.

This rearrangement joins TRBV4-3 to TRBJ1-5; D unresolved. This CDR3 comprises 14 residues. V was pared by 0 bases and J by 3 bases, with 6 bases between. CDR1 LGHNA and CDR2 YSLEER come from the germline V gene. The CDR3 DNA follows: TGCGCCAGCAGCCAAGATTGGCCCAATCAGCCCCAGCATTTT. Translating gives CASSQDWPNQPQHF.

The chain has TRBV13 and TRBJ2-1; 7 bases agree with TRBD1. CDR3 length: 13 residues. Germline values: CDR1 PRHDT, CDR2 FYEKMQ (reference sequence). Trimming removed 6 bases from V and 6 bases from J; junction bases left unmatched: 5. In DNA form, the CDR3 reads TGTGCCAGCAGAAAGGACAGGTTCAATGAGCAGTTCTTC. It encodes CASRKDRFNEQFF.